This T cell receptor (beta chain) was captured in a study of cytomegalovirus exposure and HLA in healthy donors. Study at large: Previous work identified 100 million or so unique TCR beta sequences from around 170 million T cells.

This clone was seen a few times. Its specificity is unknown. Study observations and caveats: In a later analysis, at a false discovery rate of 0.05, approximately 16,000 TCR beta sequences matched HLA alleles. The study listed approximately 160 cytomegalovirus-associated TCR beta chains.

Likely unrecorded immune exposures existed in these nominally healthy donors. Amplification used 60 Vbeta primers and 13 Jbeta primers. Sequencing was performed with immunoSEQ multiplex PCR; in TCRdb, only in-frame clones are kept and a portion is missing. The sample yields roughly 100,000 clones, 70% to 75% seen once. The CDR3 extends over 15 amino acids. Germline CDR1 MDHEN, CDR2 SYDVKM. The J segment lost 7 bases and the V segment lost 5 bases, leaving 10 bases of the junction unmatched. The clonotype comes from a woman between 18 and 29 years old in good health and CMV-seropositive. The chain combines TRBV28 with TRBJ1-5; 8 bases align to TRBD1. The sample was PBMCs. For the CDR3, the DNA is TGTGCCAGCAGTCTAACAGGGGGACTGTACCAGCCCCAGCATTTT. Translating gives CASSLTGGLYQPQHF.